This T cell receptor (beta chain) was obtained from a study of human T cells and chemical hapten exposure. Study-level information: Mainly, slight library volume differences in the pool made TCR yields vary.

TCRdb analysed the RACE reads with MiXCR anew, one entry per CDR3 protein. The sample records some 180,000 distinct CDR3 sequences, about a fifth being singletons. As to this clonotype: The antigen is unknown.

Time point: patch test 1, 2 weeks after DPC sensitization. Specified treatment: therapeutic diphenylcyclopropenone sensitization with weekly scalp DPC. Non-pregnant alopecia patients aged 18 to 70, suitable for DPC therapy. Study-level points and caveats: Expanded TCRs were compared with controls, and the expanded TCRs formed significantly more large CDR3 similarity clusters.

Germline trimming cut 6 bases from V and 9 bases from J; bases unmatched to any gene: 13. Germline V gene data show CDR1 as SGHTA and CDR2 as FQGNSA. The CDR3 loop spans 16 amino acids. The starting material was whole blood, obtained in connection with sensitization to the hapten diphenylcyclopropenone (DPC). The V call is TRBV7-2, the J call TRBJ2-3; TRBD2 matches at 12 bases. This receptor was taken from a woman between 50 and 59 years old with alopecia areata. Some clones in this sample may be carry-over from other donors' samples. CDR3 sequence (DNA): TGTGCCAGCAGATTGACTAGCGGGAGTCGGGAGGGGACGCAGTATTTT. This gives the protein CASRLTSGSREGTQYF.